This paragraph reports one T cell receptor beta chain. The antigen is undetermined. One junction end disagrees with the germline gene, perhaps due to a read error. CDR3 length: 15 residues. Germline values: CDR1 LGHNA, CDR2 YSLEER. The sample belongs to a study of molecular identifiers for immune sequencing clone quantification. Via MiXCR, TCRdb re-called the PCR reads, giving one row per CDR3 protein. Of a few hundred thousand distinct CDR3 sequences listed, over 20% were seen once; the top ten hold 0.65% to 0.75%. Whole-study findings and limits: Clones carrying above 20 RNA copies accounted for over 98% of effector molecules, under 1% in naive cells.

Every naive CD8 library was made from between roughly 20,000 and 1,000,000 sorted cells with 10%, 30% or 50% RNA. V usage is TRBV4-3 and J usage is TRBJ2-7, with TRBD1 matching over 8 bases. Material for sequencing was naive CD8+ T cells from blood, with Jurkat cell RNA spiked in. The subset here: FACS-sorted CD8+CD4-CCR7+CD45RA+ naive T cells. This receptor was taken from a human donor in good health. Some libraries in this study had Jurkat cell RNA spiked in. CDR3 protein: CGSSQEGGQEYEQYF. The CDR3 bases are TGCGGCAGCAGCCAAGAAGGGGGACAGGAGTACGAGCAGTACTTC.